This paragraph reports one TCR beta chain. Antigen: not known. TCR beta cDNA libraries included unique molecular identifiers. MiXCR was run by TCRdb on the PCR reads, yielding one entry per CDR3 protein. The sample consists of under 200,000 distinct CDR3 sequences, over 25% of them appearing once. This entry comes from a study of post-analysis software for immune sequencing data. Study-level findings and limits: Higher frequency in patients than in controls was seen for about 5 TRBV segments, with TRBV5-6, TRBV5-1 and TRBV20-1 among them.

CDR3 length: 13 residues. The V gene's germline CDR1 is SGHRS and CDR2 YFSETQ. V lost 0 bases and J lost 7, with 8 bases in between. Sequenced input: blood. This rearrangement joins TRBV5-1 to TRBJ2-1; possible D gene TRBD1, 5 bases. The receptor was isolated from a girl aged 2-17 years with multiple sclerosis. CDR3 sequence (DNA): TGCGCCAGCAGCTTGGGGACAACAAATGAGCAGTTCTTC. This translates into CASSLGTTNEQFF.